This T cell receptor beta chain comes out of a study of blood T cell repertoires in COVID-19. For the study at large: T cells, B-cell-depleted T cells, or PBMCs supplied cDNA or gDNA.

In the authors' methods: Scientists estimated how many nucleated cells there were by amplifying reference gene primers. The protocol was immunoSEQ multiplex PCR, while the TCRdb copy is restricted to in-frame clones and leaves out a portion. V and J calls plus clone size are reproduced from that table; the DNA served to infer D and trimming. The sample yields roughly 250,000 clones, 80% to 90% seen once. CDR3 length equals 12 residues. V was pared by 4 bases and J by 4 bases, with 0 bases of the junction left unmatched. In germline, CDR1 is MRHNA, CDR2 SNTAGT. The source material was peripheral blood. The chain is built from TRBV6-4 and TRBJ1-2; 7 bases align to TRBD1. The TCR comes from a woman between 35 and 50 years old with acute or convalescent COVID-19. The DNA for the CDR3 is TGTGCCAGCAGTGCAGGGGGCTATGGCTACACCTTC. Encoded protein: CASSAGGYGYTF.